A single sample is the source of the 3 T cell receptor beta chains below, sequenced in a study of memory CD4+ T cells and cytomegalovirus serostatus. Profiled with immunoSEQ multiplex PCR; TCRdb holds only in-frame clones, not every one. Of about 58,000 clones listed, 82% are singletons. Single viable CD3+CD4+CD8-CD45RO+ cells were sorted as the memory CD4+ T cells. The sample consisted of memory CD4+ T cells from blood. These receptors all stem from an adult in good health and CMV-seronegative. Some clones in this sample may be carry-over from other donors' samples.

The rearrangement links TRBV4-1 to TRBJ1-2; 11 positions agree with TRBD1. V trimming: 4 bases; J trimming: 7 bases; junction bases outside the gene matches: 8. This CDR3 is 15 amino acids long. Germline CDR1 MGHRA, CDR2 YSYEKL. As DNA, the CDR3 is TGCGCCAGCAGCCGACCGGGACAGGGGGGTGGTGGCTACACCTTC. Translating gives CASSRPGQGGGGYTF.

The chain uses TRBV27 and TRBJ1-5; D gene uncertain. Per the germline V gene, CDR1 is MNHEY and CDR2 is SMNVEV (reference sequence). The V end was cut by 2 bases, the J end by 0 bases, with 5 bases between. The CDR3 has 14 amino acids. CDR3 residues: CASSLRRSNQPQHF. CDR3 DNA: TGTGCCAGCAGTTTAAGGCGTAGCAATCAGCCCCAGCATTTT.

The V and J genes are TRBV2 and TRBJ2-2; D is unresolved. The length of the CDR3 is 13 residues. Germline V CDR1 and CDR2: SNHLY, FYNNEI. V lost 2 bases and J lost 6, with 7 bases in between. The chain's CDR3 is CASSESRAGELFF. DNA of the CDR3: TGTGCCAGCAGTGAATCTCGTGCCGGGGAGCTGTTTTTT.